A selection of T cell receptor beta chains follows, all from one sample in a study of breast tumors, draining lymph nodes, adjacent tissues. Each CDR3 protein is one row after TCRdb ran MiXCR on the multiplex PCR reads. This table holds 25,000 or so distinct CDR3 sequences, about 24% found once. The sequenced sample consisted of breast tumor tissue. These receptors all stem from a female donor with breast cancer. Some clones in this sample may be carry-over from other donors' samples. Each CDR3 is given with its conserved first and last residue. A D gene is named only where the DNA matches it firmly. Clone size is stated in some rows and not others, as once, few, many or a class when expanded.

abundance: -; v_gene: TRBV20-1; d_gene: TRBD1; j_gene: TRBJ1-6; CDR3aa: CSAAGDRDNGNSPLHF; CDR3nt: TGCAGTGCTGCGGGGGACAGGGATAATGGAAATTCACCCCTCCACTTT
abundance: many; v_gene: TRBV2; d_gene: TRBD2; j_gene: TRBJ2-1; CDR3aa: CASRLLAGVYNEQFF; CDR3nt: TGTGCCAGCAGGCTACTAGCGGGAGTCTACAATGAGCAGTTCTTC
abundance: many; v_gene: TRBV19; d_gene: TRBD2; j_gene: TRBJ2-1; CDR3aa: CASRGGRGLYNEQFF; CDR3nt: TGTGCCAGTAGGGGGGGAAGGGGACTATACAATGAGCAGTTCTTC
abundance: many; v_gene: TRBV11-2; d_gene: TRBD2; j_gene: TRBJ2-1; CDR3aa: CASSSYLAGARPYIYNEQFF; CDR3nt: TGTGCCAGCAGCTCTTACCTAGCGGGAGCCCGCCCCTATATATACAATGAGCAGTTCTTC
abundance: many; v_gene: TRBV20-1; d_gene: -; j_gene: TRBJ1-4; CDR3aa: CSAPGLGGEKLFF; CDR3nt: TGCAGTGCCCCCGGTCTGGGCGGAGAAAAACTGTTTTTT
abundance: many; v_gene: TRBV4-2; d_gene: -; j_gene: TRBJ2-5; CDR3aa: CASSPRPGPQETQYF; CDR3nt: TGTGCCAGCAGCCCCAGGCCGGGGCCGCAAGAGACCCAGTACTTC
abundance: many; v_gene: TRBV27; d_gene: -; j_gene: TRBJ1-5; CDR3aa: CASRAVGLSNQPQHF; CDR3nt: TGTGCCAGCAGGGCGGTAGGACTTAGCAATCAGCCCCAGCATTTT
abundance: many; v_gene: TRBV18; d_gene: -; j_gene: TRBJ2-1; CDR3aa: CASSPARDDEQFF; CDR3nt: TGTGCCAGCTCACCCGCCAGGGACGATGAGCAGTTCTTC
abundance: many; v_gene: TRBV10-3; d_gene: -; j_gene: TRBJ2-1; CDR3aa: CAIRRGGDEQFF; CDR3nt: TGTGCCATCAGGCGAGGGGGAGATGAGCAGTTCTTC
abundance: medium-sized; v_gene: TRBV20-1; d_gene: -; j_gene: TRBJ2-2; CDR3aa: CSAPGRETGELFF; CDR3nt: TGCAGTGCTCCCGGCAGGGAGACCGGGGAGCTGTTTTTT
abundance: once; v_gene: TRBV7-2; d_gene: TRBD2; j_gene: TRBJ2-5; CDR3aa: CASSSRLAGRETQYF; CDR3nt: TGTGCCAGCAGTTCCCGTCTAGCGGGAAGAGAGACCCAGTACTTC